The 27 T cell receptor beta chains in this list originate from one sample, sequenced in a study of blood T cell repertoires in COVID-19. TCRdb keeps only in-frame clones here, not all; method: immunoSEQ multiplex PCR. Counted here are around 52,000 clones, approximately 82% occurring once; the ten biggest clones make up roughly 7.7%. The specimen was peripheral blood. The receptor set was obtained from an elderly woman with acute or convalescent COVID-19.

J is TRBJ2-5 and V is TRBV10-3, with a tentative D call TRBD2 (6 bases). CDR1 ENHRY and CDR2 SYGVKD come from the germline V gene. There are 15 residues in the CDR3. V was pared by 8 bases and J by 1 base, with 17 bases between. The CDR3, as DNA: TGTGCCATCGGGCCCGCGGGGACTCCCCAAGAGACCCAGTACTTC. As protein: CAIGPAGTPQETQYF.

J is TRBJ2-1 and V is TRBV6-4, with D hard to call. The V gene's germline CDR1 is MRHNA and CDR2 SNTAGT. With 8 bases removed from V and 7 bases from J, the gap between germline ends came to 18 bases. The CDR3 contains 14 residues. CDR3 loop: CASRTVRVGNEQFF. DNA for the CDR3: TGTGCCAGCCGAACTGTACGGGTAGGAAATGAGCAGTTCTTC.

This clone is a singleton in its sample. This sequence joins TRBV7-9 and TRBJ1-1, with D possibly matching TRBD1 (5 bases). CDR3 length: 13 residues. CDR1 and CDR2 (germline): SEHNR, FQNEAQ (reference sequence). The V end lost 2 bases, the J end lost 5 bases, and 9 bases lay between the germline ends. The CDR3 bases are TGTGCCAGCAGCTTAAGCTCAGGGACTGAAGCTTTCTTT. This encodes CASSLSSGTEAFF.

The chain links TRBV7-2 to TRBJ2-7; 7 nucleotides match TRBD2. The trim removed 2 bases at V and 0 bases at J, leaving 4 bases unmatched. Germline values: CDR1 SGHTA, CDR2 FQGNSA. The CDR3 sequence is 15 residues long. CDR3 in DNA: TGTGCCAGCAGCTTATCGGCGGGGGTCTCCTACGAGCAGTACTTC. Protein sequence: CASSLSAGVSYEQYF.

The chain combines TRBV21-1 with TRBJ2-3; TRBD2 reflects the table's D call only, with no check against the DNA. TRBV21-1 is a pseudogene locus. This CDR3 is built from 13 residues. The CDR3 here is CASSKSRTDTQYF. The CDR3 DNA reads TGTGCCAGCAGCAAGTCTAGGACAGATACGCAGTATTTT.

V is TRBV2 and J is TRBJ2-1, with TRBD2 identical over 8 bases. The V gene's germline CDR1 is SNHLY and CDR2 FYNNEI. The J segment lost 3 bases and the V segment lost 5 bases, leaving 6 bases of the junction unmatched. There are 15 residues in the CDR3. The CDR3 DNA sequence: TGTGCCAGCAGTTACGGGAGGGCCGTCTACAATGAGCAGTTCTTC. Translating it yields CASSYGRAVYNEQFF.

The chain links TRBV4-1 to TRBJ2-7; TRBD1 matches 7 bases. CDR3 length: 14 residues. The V gene's germline CDR1 is MGHRA and CDR2 YSYEKL. J gave up 0 bases and V 8 bases, and 7 bases lay outside the gene matches. The CDR3 protein is CASRDREISYEQYF. CDR3 in DNA: TGCGCCAGCCGGGACAGAGAAATCTCCTACGAGCAGTACTTC.

This clone was detected only a few times. The chain is built from TRBV2 and TRBJ1-6; D is perhaps TRBD1 (6 bases). Deletions cut 5 bases from V and 10 bases from J, with 18 bases between. Germline values: CDR1 SNHLY, CDR2 FYNNEI. CDR3 length: 15 residues. The CDR3 here is CASSLKQGRGSPLHF. CDR3 bases: TGTGCCAGCAGTTTAAAACAGGGACGTGGATCACCCCTCCACTTT.

The chain couples TRBV4-1 to TRBJ1-2, with TRBD1 matching 7 bases. This CDR3 region has 17 residues. V dropped 0 bases and J dropped 4; count of bases not matched to a gene: 11. In germline, CDR1 is MGHRA, CDR2 YSYEKL. The CDR3 DNA sequence: TGCGCCAGCAGCCAAGAGTTTCAAGGGGGCGCCGGCTATGGCTACACCTTC. Encoded protein: CASSQEFQGGAGYGYTF.

The genes are TRBV28 and TRBJ2-2; 9 positions match TRBD2. Germline assignment: CDR1 MDHEN and CDR2 SYDVKM. With 8 bases clipped from V and 5 bases from J, the junction kept 27 bases outside the gene matches. The CDR3 contains 21 residues. The CDR3 sequence: CASLRGSGRLQPLGVTGELFF. CDR3 DNA: TGTGCCAGCCTGCGAGGTAGCGGGAGATTGCAGCCACTAGGGGTGACCGGGGAGCTGTTTTTT. The entire variable domain, with the rest obtained from reference TRBV28 and TRBJ2-2, is as follows: DVKVTQSSRYLVKRTGEKVFLECVQDMDHENMFWYRQDPGLGLRLIYFSYDVKMKEKGDIPEGYSVSREKKERFSLILESASTNQTSMYLCASLRGSGRLQPLGVTGELFFGEGSRLTVL.

The CDR3 sequence: CASSLRSSMGSGANVLTF. The DNA for the CDR3 is TGCGCCAGCAGCCTGAGGAGTAGCATGGGCTCTGGGGCCAACGTCCTGACTTTC. The chain is built from TRBV5-1 and TRBJ2-6; D is ambiguous. Per germline, CDR1 SGHRS and CDR2 YFSETQ. The CDR3 covers 18 residues. V was shortened by 4 bases and J by 0 bases, with 17 bases between the two germline ends.

CDR3 nucleotide sequence: TGCGCCAGCAGCTTGTCGGGGGACAGGGGGCTTGCGGACACTGAAGCTTTCTTT. Residues: CASSLSGDRGLADTEAFF. The J gene is TRBJ1-1, the V gene TRBV5-1; 12 bases line up with TRBD1. The V and J ends lost 1 base and 3 bases, in that order; junction bases with no gene match: 10. The CDR3 extends over 18 amino acids. In germline, CDR1 is SGHRS, CDR2 YFSETQ.

The chain recombines TRBV29-1 with TRBJ2-3; 10 bases are a match to TRBD2. CDR3 length: 15 residues. V lost 6 bases and J lost 0; bases outside the gene matches: 6. The germline V gene encodes CDR1 SQVTM and CDR2 ANQGSEA. The chain's CDR3 is CSVRLAGVSTDTQYF. The CDR3 bases are TGCAGCGTGCGGCTAGCGGGGGTGAGCACAGATACGCAGTATTTT.

This rearrangement joins TRBV19 to TRBJ2-1; 7 bases are shared with TRBD2. The CDR3 has 15 amino acids. Trimming took 9 bases from V and 3 from J; bases not matched to a gene: 11. CDR1 is LNHDA and CDR2 is SQIVND in the germline V gene (reference sequence). CDR3 bases: TGTGCCAGCGCATCGGGACTATTAAGCTACAATGAGCAGTTCTTC. Amino acids: CASASGLLSYNEQFF.

The chain joins TRBV19 to TRBJ2-5, with 8 bases identical to TRBD2. The trim removed 9 bases at V and 3 bases at J, leaving 9 bases unmatched. Per the germline V gene, CDR1 is LNHDA and CDR2 is SQIVND (reference sequence). CDR3 length equals 14 residues. The CDR3 sequence: CARDASGGEETQYF. CDR3 sequence (DNA): TGTGCCAGAGACGCAAGCGGGGGAGAAGAGACCCAGTACTTC. The full variable domain, in which reference TRBV19 and TRBJ2-5 provide the parts outside the CDR3, is DGGITQSPKYLFRKEGQNVTLSCEQNLNHDAMYWYRQDPGQGLRLIYYSQIVNDFQKGDIAEGYSVSREKKESFPLTVTSAQKNPTAFYLCARDASGGEETQYFGPGTRLLVL.

The chain links TRBV18 to TRBJ2-1; 7 bases agree with TRBD2. Germline V gene sequence: CDR1 KGHSH, CDR2 LQKENI. The CDR3 contains 17 residues. J was trimmed by 0 bases and V by 3 bases; bases with no gene match: 8. The DNA of the CDR3 is TGTGCCAGCTCACCCACTGCGGGAGCTAGCTCCTACAATGAGCAGTTCTTC. Translation: CASSPTAGASSYNEQFF.

V gene TRBV19 combines with J gene TRBJ1-4; TRBD1 matches at 7 bases. Trimming removed 5 bases from V and 3 bases from J; junction bases left unmatched: 12. The V gene's germline CDR1 is LNHDA and CDR2 SQIVND (reference sequence). The length of the CDR3 is 17 residues. The CDR3 DNA reads TGTGCCAGTAGTCCGCGACAGGGCCCATGGCCTAATGAAAAACTGTTTTTT. Translation: CASSPRQGPWPNEKLFF.

The chain combines TRBV9 with TRBJ2-3, with D perhaps TRBD1 (6 bases). Germline assignment: CDR1 SGDLS and CDR2 YYNGEE. V was cut by 4 bases and J by 3 bases, with 18 bases left in between. The CDR3 loop spans 16 amino acids. CDR3: CASSPSQGRGTDTQYF. DNA of the CDR3: TGTGCCAGCAGCCCTAGCCAGGGGCGTGGGACAGATACGCAGTATTTT.

This clone has just a few counts. The genes are TRBV9 and TRBJ2-6; D remains unclear. This CDR3 has 16 amino acids. The germline CDR1 and CDR2 sequences are SGDLS and YYNGEE. Trimming cost V 0 bases and J 0 bases, with 7 bases left between them. In DNA, the CDR3 is TGTGCCAGCAGCGTAGGGCATTTCTCTGGGGCCAACGTCCTGACTTTC. This sequence encodes CASSVGHFSGANVLTF. The full variable domain, in which reference TRBV9 and TRBJ2-6 provide the parts outside the CDR3, is DSGVTQTPKHLITATGQRVTLRCSPRSGDLSVYWYQQSLDQGLQFLIQYYNGEERAKGNILERFSAQQFPDLHSELNLSSLELGDSALYFCASSVGHFSGANVLTFGAGSRLTVL.

Points on this clone: The junction and the germline gene differ at one end; a read error may be behind it. The chain has TRBV11-2 and TRBJ1-5, with a possible D match to TRBD1 (5 bases). Germline-derived CDR1 and CDR2 are SGHAT and FQNNGV. This CDR3 is built from 15 residues. The CDR3 DNA sequence: TGTGCCAGCAGGTTAGGGGCAGAAGGAAATCAGCCCCAGCATTTT. This gives the protein CASRLGAEGNQPQHF.

This clone has a handful of counts. The chain employs TRBV19 and TRBJ2-2, with D perhaps matching TRBD1 (6 bases). Trimming pared 2 bases from V and 6 bases from J, leaving 16 bases between. CDR3 length: 16 amino acids. Germline CDR1 LNHDA, CDR2 SQIVND (reference sequence). DNA of the CDR3: TGTGCCAGTAGTATAAGCGAGGCCAGGGGCGCCGGGGAGCTGTTTTTT. It translates to CASSISEARGAGELFF.

The genes are TRBV9 and TRBJ2-7; 13 positions match TRBD2. The trim removed 3 bases at V and 7 bases at J, leaving 4 bases unmatched. The CDR3 sequence is 14 residues long. Looked up from germline, CDR1 is SGDLS and CDR2 is YYNGEE. The CDR3 here is CASSAGLAGEEQYF. The CDR3 coding sequence is TGTGCCAGCAGCGCAGGACTAGCGGGGGAAGAGCAGTACTTC.

This chain links TRBV30 with TRBJ2-7; D is perhaps TRBD2 (6 bases). The CDR3 has 13 amino acids. Trimming left V 2 bases short and J 3 bases short, with 11 bases between. Germline loops: CDR1 GTSNPN, CDR2 SVGIG (reference sequence). The CDR3 loop reads CAWSPGTLYEQYF. CDR3 in DNA: TGTGCCTGGAGTCCAGGGACTCTCTACGAGCAGTACTTC.

This clone is a singleton in its sample. The chain couples TRBV5-6 to TRBJ2-7; 10 bases map to TRBD2. The CDR3 consists of 14 residues. Germline loops: CDR1 SGHDT, CDR2 YYEEEE. V was clipped by 4 bases and J by 3 bases; unmatched bases: 4. CDR3 bases: TGTGCCAGCAGCCGTCTAGCGGGGGTCTACGAGCAGTACTTC. It translates to CASSRLAGVYEQYF.

The chain couples TRBV5-1 to TRBJ2-2, with 10 bases matching TRBD1. This CDR3 is 15 amino acids long. Losses at the gene ends were 2 bases for V and 4 bases for J; bases not matched to a gene: 2. Per germline, CDR1 SGHRS and CDR2 YFSETQ. The CDR3 coding sequence is TGCGCCAGCAGCTTCGGGACAGGGGTCACCGGGGAGCTGTTTTTT. Encoded protein: CASSFGTGVTGELFF.

The chain employs TRBV19 and TRBJ1-5, with 7 bases matching TRBD1. CDR1 and CDR2 from the germline V gene are LNHDA and SQIVND (reference sequence). The CDR3 extends over 17 amino acids. V lost 7 bases to trimming and J lost 0 bases; unmatched junction nucleotides: 12. CDR3 protein: CASTLRGDSYSNQPQHF. CDR3 nucleotide sequence: TGTGCCAGTACCCTAAGGGGGGACAGCTATAGCAATCAGCCCCAGCATTTT.

CDR3 DNA: TGTGCCAGCAGCAGGACCGGGGAGCTGTTTTTT. Encoded protein: CASSRTGELFF. This rearrangement joins TRBV12-3 or TRBV12-4 to TRBJ2-2; D not certain. With 6 bases removed from V and 5 bases from J, the gap between germline ends came to 4 bases. The CDR3 is 11 amino acids.